These 20 T cell receptor beta chains originate from one sample sequenced in a study of blood T cell repertoires in COVID-19. Clones were read by immunoSEQ multiplex PCR, and TCRdb kept only the in-frame ones, dropping some. This sample carries fewer than 70,000 clones, 89% of them seen once, and the ten largest clones take around 8.7%. Material for sequencing was peripheral blood. Every receptor here comes from a man between 45 and 60 years old with active COVID-19.

This clone was counted only a few times. This chain connects TRBV7-9 to TRBJ1-3, with D tentatively TRBD1 (5 bases). V gave up 3 bases and J gave up 11 bases, with 11 bases separating them. CDR1 is SEHNR, CDR2 FQNEAQ, per germline (reference sequence). The CDR3 sequence is 12 residues long. DNA for the CDR3: TGTGCCAGCAGCTTGCTCGACAGTCCCATATATTTT. It is translated as CASSLLDSPIYF. The whole variable domain, filled in from reference TRBV7-9 and TRBJ1-3, reads DTGVSQNPRHKITKRGQNVTFRCDPISEHNRLYWYRQTLGQGPEFLTYFQNEAQLEKSRLLSDRFSAERPKGSFSTLEIQRTEQGDSAMYLCASSLLDSPIYFGEGSWLTVV.

CDR3 sequence reads: CASSFIAGGAETQYF. CDR3 sequence (DNA): TGTGCCAGCAGCTTTATAGCGGGGGGGGCAGAGACCCAGTACTTC. This sequence joins TRBV5-6 and TRBJ2-5, with 11 bases that match TRBD2. The CDR3 spans 15 residues. V was clipped by 2 bases and J by 4 bases; unmatched bases: 4. Germline loops: CDR1 SGHDT, CDR2 YYEEEE.

The rearrangement links TRBV19 to TRBJ1-5, with TRBD1 matching 8 bases. CDR3 length equals 14 residues. The trim removed 6 bases at V and 6 bases at J, leaving 7 bases unmatched. Germline V gene sequence: CDR1 LNHDA, CDR2 SQIVND (reference sequence). The CDR3 DNA is TGTGCCAGTAGAACAGGGGGTAGGTTTCAGCCCCAGCATTTT. Amino acid sequence: CASRTGGRFQPQHF.

This chain joins TRBV14 and TRBJ2-7; the match to TRBD1 covers 7 bases. Germline V lookup: CDR1 SGHDN, CDR2 FVKESK. The CDR3 is 15 amino acids. Trimming cost V 4 bases and J 2 bases; bases outside gene matches: 8. CDR3: CASSPRRQGAYEQYF. The CDR3, as DNA: TGTGCCAGCAGCCCCCGGAGGCAGGGGGCCTACGAGCAGTACTTC.

The chain has TRBV19 and TRBJ2-2; 12 bases are a match to TRBD2. The CDR3 covers 16 residues. V shed 6 bases, J shed 0 bases, and the junction held 2 bases outside the gene matches. Per germline, CDR1 LNHDA and CDR2 SQIVND (reference sequence). CDR3 loop: CASRTSGGSNTGELFF. The CDR3 DNA sequence: TGTGCCAGTAGGACTAGCGGGGGCTCGAACACCGGGGAGCTGTTTTTT.

This clone was seen once. The rearrangement links TRBV19 to TRBJ2-4; 7 positions match TRBD1. Germline CDR1 LNHDA, CDR2 SQIVND (reference sequence). The CDR3 covers 15 residues. J was trimmed by 6 bases and V by 5 bases; bases with no gene match: 10. CDR3: CASSSHQGVGNIQYF. The CDR3 coding sequence is TGTGCCAGTAGTTCCCACCAGGGGGTGGGAAACATTCAGTACTTC.

V and J are TRBV25-1 and TRBJ2-3; D is undetermined. The CDR3 length is 13 residues. The V gene lost 2 bases and the J gene lost 2 bases, with 5 bases spanning the gap. The V gene's germline CDR1 is MGHDK and CDR2 SYGVNS. The CDR3 reads CASSEPNTDTQYF. The CDR3 bases are TGTGCCAGCAGTGAACCAAACACAGATACGCAGTATTTT.

The rearrangement uses TRBV30 and TRBJ2-5; TRBD2 aligns across 8 bases. Germline CDR1 and CDR2: GTSNPN and SVGIG (reference sequence). CDR3 size: 15 residues. J gave up 5 bases and V 0 bases, and 8 bases lay outside the gene matches. CDR3 sequence (DNA): TGTGCCTGGAGTGTGACGGGGGGGCTGGGGGAGACCCAGTACTTC. Amino acids: CAWSVTGGLGETQYF. The entire variable domain, with the rest obtained from reference TRBV30 and TRBJ2-5, is as follows: SQTIHQWPATLVQPVGSPLSLECTVEGTSNPNLYWYRQAAGRGLQLLFYSVGIGQISSEVPQNLSASRPQDRQFILSSKKLLLSDSGFYLCAWSVTGGLGETQYFGPGTRLLVL.

This chain links TRBV2 with TRBJ2-3; possibly TRBD2 for D (5 bases). The length of the CDR3 is 14 residues. Germline V gene data show CDR1 as SNHLY and CDR2 as FYNNEI. The germline V and J ends were trimmed by 3 bases and 5 bases, with 12 bases remaining between them. CDR3 DNA sequence: TGTGCCAGCAGTGATAGCTCCCGGGGAGATACGCAGTATTTT. Its protein is CASSDSSRGDTQYF.

This chain links TRBV28 with TRBJ1-2; 9 nucleotides line up with TRBD1. This CDR3 has 14 amino acids. The J segment lost 3 bases and the V segment lost 5 bases, leaving 4 bases of the junction unmatched. Germline V lookup: CDR1 MDHEN, CDR2 SYDVKM. CDR3 sequence: CASSGQGPYYGYTF. CDR3 coding DNA: TGTGCCAGCAGTGGACAGGGGCCATACTATGGCTACACCTTC.

The chain carries TRBV11-2 and TRBJ2-4; 11 bases align to TRBD2. CDR1 is SGHAT, CDR2 FQNNGV, per germline. V lost 1 base to trimming and J lost 3 bases; unmatched junction nucleotides: 8. CDR3 size: 18 residues. The CDR3 sequence is CASSLVPGLAVLKNIQYF. The CDR3 nucleotides are TGTGCCAGCAGCTTAGTCCCGGGACTAGCGGTCCTCAAAAACATTCAGTACTTC.

The V and J genes are TRBV29-1 and TRBJ1-3; possibly TRBD1 for D (6 bases). Trimming pared 4 bases from V and 1 base from J, leaving 8 bases between. Per germline, CDR1 SQVTM and CDR2 ANQGSEA. CDR3 length equals 13 residues. The CDR3 region is CSVATGSGNTIYF. The CDR3 DNA is TGCAGCGTTGCCACAGGGTCTGGAAACACCATATATTTT.

The V and J genes are TRBV6-1 and TRBJ2-1, with 7 bases matching TRBD2. Losses at the gene ends were 2 bases for V and 1 base for J; bases not matched to a gene: 5. The V gene's germline CDR1 is MNHNS and CDR2 SASEGT. The CDR3 has 16 residues. The CDR3: CASSEWGGGSYNEQFF. In nucleotides, the CDR3 is TGTGCCAGCAGTGAATGGGGCGGGGGATCCTACAATGAGCAGTTCTTC.

This CDR3 is CASSILAGGWNEQFF. The CDR3, as DNA: TGTGCCAGCAGCATACTAGCGGGGGGGTGGAATGAGCAGTTCTTC. The chain uses TRBV7-2 and TRBJ2-1, with TRBD2 matching over 13 bases. V was pared by 5 bases and J by 7 bases, with 5 bases of the junction left unmatched. Per the germline V gene, CDR1 is SGHTA and CDR2 is FQGNSA. The CDR3 has 15 amino acids.

This clone was detected only once. The gene calls are TRBV7-2 and TRBJ2-3; D possibly corresponds to TRBD2 (6 bases). V lost 8 bases to trimming and J lost 6 bases, with 21 bases between them. CDR3 length: 15 residues. Per germline, CDR1 SGHTA and CDR2 FQGNSA. The CDR3 region is CASLMRGVLSDTQYF. CDR3 nucleotides: TGTGCCAGCCTCATGCGGGGAGTCCTGAGCGATACGCAGTATTTT.

The chain carries TRBV28 and TRBJ1-2, with D possibly TRBD1 on 5 matching bases. This CDR3 is 13 amino acids long. Trimming left V 3 bases short and J 6 bases short, with 11 bases between. Germline values: CDR1 MDHEN, CDR2 SYDVKM. CDR3 nucleotide sequence: TGTGCCAGCAGTTTCAGACAGAACCATGGCTACACCTTC. Its translation: CASSFRQNHGYTF.

V usage is TRBV4-1 and J usage is TRBJ2-7, with D maybe TRBD2 (5 bases). With 0 bases removed from V and 0 bases from J, the gap between germline ends came to 12 bases. This CDR3 comprises 16 residues. Germline V gives CDR1 MGHRA, CDR2 YSYEKL. CDR3 protein: CASSQDRGPSSYEQYF. CDR3 DNA: TGCGCCAGCAGCCAAGATCGAGGGCCTAGCTCCTACGAGCAGTACTTC.

This chain connects TRBV14 to TRBJ2-1; 10 nucleotides align to TRBD1. CDR1 is SGHDN, CDR2 FVKESK, per germline. V shed 3 bases and J 5 bases; nucleotides not matched to a gene: 4. This CDR3 contains 15 residues. CDR3 bases: TGTGCCAGCAGCCAGGGGACAGGGGCGCACAATGAGCAGTTCTTC. Protein sequence: CASSQGTGAHNEQFF.

The chain couples TRBV6-5 to TRBJ2-1; 10 positions agree with TRBD2. The CDR3 has 16 residues. V was pared by 1 base and J by 7 bases, with 7 bases of the junction left unmatched. The germline V gene has CDR1 MNHEY and CDR2 SVGAGI. The CDR3 DNA follows: TGTGCCAGCAGTTACTACAAGCGGGGGGGCAATAATGAGCAGTTCTTC. It specifies CASSYYKRGGNNEQFF.

V gene TRBV12-3 or TRBV12-4 combines with J gene TRBJ1-3; D ambiguous. The CDR3 has 13 residues. V was cut by 6 bases and J by 3 bases, with 9 bases left in between. The CDR3 nucleotides read TGTGCCAGCAGCGCCCGGGTTGGAAACACCATATATTTT. Translation gives CASSARVGNTIYF.